The sequence of this TCR beta chain was determined in a study of beta chain features in type 1 diabetes. Trimming removed 5 bases from V and 5 bases from J; junction bases left unmatched: 8. Germline CDR1 GTSNPN, CDR2 SVGIG (reference sequence). CDR3 size: 14 residues. Sequenced material consisted of expressed TCRB transcripts (all of the isolated RNA was reverse transcribed). Sequenced naive, central memory and regulatory T cell samples produced an average of approximately 3.5 million reads. Only in-frame clones appear in the TCRdb table, and some are missing; sequencing was by immunoSEQ multiplex PCR. Found here are approximately 470,000 clones, 30% of them singletons; the top ten hold 0.05% to 0.065%. There was one heparinised blood draw per donor, averaging about 100 mL.

The sequenced sample was naive CD4+ T cells from blood. V gene TRBV30 combines with J gene TRBJ2-1; 8 bases are shared with TRBD2. The sequence was obtained from a man younger than 30 in good health. This chain's CDR3 is CAWSKREPDNEQFF. The CDR3 coding sequence is TGTGCCTGGTCCAAGCGGGAGCCCGACAATGAGCAGTTCTTC.